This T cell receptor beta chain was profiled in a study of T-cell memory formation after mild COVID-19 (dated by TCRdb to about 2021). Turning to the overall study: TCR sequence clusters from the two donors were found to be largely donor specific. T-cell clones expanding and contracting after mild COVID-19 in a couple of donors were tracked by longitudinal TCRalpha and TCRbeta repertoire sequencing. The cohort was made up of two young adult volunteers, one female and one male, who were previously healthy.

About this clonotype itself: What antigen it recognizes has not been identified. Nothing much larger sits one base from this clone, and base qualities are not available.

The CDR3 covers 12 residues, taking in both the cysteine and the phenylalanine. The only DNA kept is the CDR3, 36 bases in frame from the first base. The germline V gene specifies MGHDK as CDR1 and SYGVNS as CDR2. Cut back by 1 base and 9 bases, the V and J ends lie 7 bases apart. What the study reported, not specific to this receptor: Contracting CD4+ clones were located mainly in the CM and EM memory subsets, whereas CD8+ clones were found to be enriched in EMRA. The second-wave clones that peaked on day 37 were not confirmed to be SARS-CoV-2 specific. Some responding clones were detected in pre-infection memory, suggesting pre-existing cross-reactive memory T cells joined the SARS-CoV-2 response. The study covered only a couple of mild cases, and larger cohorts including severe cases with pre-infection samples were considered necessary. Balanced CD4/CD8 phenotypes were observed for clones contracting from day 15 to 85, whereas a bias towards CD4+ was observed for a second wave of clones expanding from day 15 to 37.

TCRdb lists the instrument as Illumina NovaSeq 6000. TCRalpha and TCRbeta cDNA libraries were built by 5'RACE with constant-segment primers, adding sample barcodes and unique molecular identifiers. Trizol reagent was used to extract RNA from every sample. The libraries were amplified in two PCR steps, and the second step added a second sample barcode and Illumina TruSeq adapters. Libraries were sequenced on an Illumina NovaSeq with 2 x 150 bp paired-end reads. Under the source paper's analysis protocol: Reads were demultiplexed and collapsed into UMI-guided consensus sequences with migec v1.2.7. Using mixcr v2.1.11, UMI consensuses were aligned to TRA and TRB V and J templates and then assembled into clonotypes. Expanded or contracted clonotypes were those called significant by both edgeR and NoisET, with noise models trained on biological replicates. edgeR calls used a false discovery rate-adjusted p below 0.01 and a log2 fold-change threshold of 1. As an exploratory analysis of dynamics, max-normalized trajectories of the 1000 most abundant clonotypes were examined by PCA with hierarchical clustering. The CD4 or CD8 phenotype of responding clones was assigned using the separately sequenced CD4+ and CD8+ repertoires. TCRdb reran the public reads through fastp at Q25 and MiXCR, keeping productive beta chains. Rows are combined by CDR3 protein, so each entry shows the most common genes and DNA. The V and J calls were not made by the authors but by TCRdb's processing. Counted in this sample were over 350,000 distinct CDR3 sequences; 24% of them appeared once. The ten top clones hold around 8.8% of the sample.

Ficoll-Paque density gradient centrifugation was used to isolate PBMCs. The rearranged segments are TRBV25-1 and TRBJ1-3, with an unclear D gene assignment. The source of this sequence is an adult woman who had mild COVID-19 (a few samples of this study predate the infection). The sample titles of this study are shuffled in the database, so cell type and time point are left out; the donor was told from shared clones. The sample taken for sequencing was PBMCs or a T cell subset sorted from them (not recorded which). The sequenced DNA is TGTGCCAGCAGTGAATCCTCCAGCACCATATATTTT. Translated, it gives CASSESSSTIYF. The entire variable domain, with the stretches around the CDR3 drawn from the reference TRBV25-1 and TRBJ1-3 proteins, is EADIYQTPRYLVIGTGKKITLECSQTMGHDKMYWYQQDPGMELHLIHYSYGVNSTEKGDLSSESTVSRIRTEHFPLTLESARPSHTSQYLCASSESSSTIYFGEGSWLTVV.